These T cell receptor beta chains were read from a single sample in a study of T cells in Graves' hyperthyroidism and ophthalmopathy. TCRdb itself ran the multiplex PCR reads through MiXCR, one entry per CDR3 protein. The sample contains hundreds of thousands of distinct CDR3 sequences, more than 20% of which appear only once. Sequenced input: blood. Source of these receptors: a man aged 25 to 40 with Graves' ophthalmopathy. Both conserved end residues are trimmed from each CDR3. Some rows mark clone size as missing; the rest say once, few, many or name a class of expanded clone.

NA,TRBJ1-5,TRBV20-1,SARAGDNQPQH
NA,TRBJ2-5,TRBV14,ASSQEWGLETQY
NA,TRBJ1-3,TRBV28,ASKPHANTIY
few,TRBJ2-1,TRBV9,ASSVDGSGRKGSYNEQF
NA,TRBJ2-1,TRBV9,ASSVGEDAAGGKSEQF
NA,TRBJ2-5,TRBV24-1,ATASGGKETQY
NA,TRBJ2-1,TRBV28,ASTSGREHEQF
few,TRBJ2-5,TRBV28,ASTPQGAVETQY
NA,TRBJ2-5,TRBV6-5,ASSYSPQVGAAQY
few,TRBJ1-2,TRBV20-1,SANPPGNTNYGYT
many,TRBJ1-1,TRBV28,ASSDRVSAF
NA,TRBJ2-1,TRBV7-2,ASSQGVGSYNEQF
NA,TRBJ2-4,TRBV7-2,ASSSDRSGIQY
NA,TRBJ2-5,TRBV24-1,ATSGGTAETQY
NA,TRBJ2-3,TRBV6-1,ASSLSGRTTDTQY
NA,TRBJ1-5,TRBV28,ASSFTREVKPQH
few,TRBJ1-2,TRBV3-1,ASSQDFGGYT
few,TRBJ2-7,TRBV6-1,ASGIGTDYEQY
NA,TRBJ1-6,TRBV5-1,ASSFRRDNSPLH
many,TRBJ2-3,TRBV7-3,ASSLNGGADTQY
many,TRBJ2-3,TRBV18,ASSGRVKGADTQY
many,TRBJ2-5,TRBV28,ASSLGRTSGRGETQY
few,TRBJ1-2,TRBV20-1,SARDSRGGYGYT
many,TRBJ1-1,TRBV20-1,SARDLRTGDLNTEAF
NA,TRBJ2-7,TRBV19,ASSIRRKDEQY
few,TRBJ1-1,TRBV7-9,ASSLVGGLLTEAF
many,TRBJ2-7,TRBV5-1,ASRSTPGQGYEQY
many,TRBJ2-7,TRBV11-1,ASSPRPGGTRDRWQY
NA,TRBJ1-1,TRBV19,ASSKGSPNTEAF
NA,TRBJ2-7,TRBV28,ASSPTPTGIYEQY
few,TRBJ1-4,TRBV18,ASSPNSSGNEKLF
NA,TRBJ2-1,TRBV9,ASSVEGDPGGNEQF
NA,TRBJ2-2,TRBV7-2,ASSSDTAGGTGELF
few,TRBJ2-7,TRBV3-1,ASSPFSGSAYEQY
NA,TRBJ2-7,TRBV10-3,AISETRYEQY
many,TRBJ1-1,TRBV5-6,ASSPGLLNTEAF
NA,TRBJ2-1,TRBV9,ASSVVASGRGGTIGDEQF
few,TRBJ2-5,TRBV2,ASRADRSQETQY
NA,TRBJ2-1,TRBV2,ASSAGQGNYNEQF
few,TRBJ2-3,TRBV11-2,ASSLEGRSTDTQY
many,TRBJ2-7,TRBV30,AWSVPLGRGREQY
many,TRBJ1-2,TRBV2,ASSVRGGYT
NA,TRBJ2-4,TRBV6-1,ASSRADGVAKNIQY
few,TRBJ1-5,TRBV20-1,SASRRAGSNQPQH
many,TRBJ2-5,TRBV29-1,SVLLAGGPEETQY
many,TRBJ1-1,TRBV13,ASSFRLSTEAF
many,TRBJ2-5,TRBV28,ATSWGAPTQY
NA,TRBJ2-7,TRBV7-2,ASSLIAGGAGEQY
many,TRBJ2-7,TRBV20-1,SANPSGRIDEQY
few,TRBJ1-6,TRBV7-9,ASSPTPNSPLH
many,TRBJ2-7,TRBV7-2,ASSLRARAVEQY